Below are 18 T cell receptor beta chains sequenced from a single sample in a study of CD8 T cells in Susac syndrome. With random hexamers, about 0.5 to 1 ug RNA was reverse transcribed. TCRdb used MiXCR to reprocess the immunoSEQ multiplex PCR reads, holding one entry per CDR3 protein. The sample contains approximately 57,000 distinct CDR3 sequences, 95% of which appear only once. Sequencing input: CD8+ T cells from PBMCs. These receptor sequences come from a human donor with Susac syndrome.

The genes are TRBV2 and TRBJ1-1; D is unresolved. V lost 11 bases to trimming and J lost 0 bases, with 28 bases between them. The germline V gene has CDR1 SNHLY and CDR2 FYNNEI. CDR3 length equals 18 residues. Written as DNA, the CDR3 is TGTGCCCTCCCCAAGAATATAGGCAGCTACGTGATGAACACTGAAGCTTTCTTT. Protein: CALPKNIGSYVMNTEAFF.

This clonotype was observed once. The V and J genes are TRBV11-2 and TRBJ2-7, with D possibly being TRBD1 (6 bases). CDR1 is SGHAT, CDR2 FQNNGV, per germline. This CDR3 contains 15 residues. The germline V and J ends were trimmed by 5 bases and 4 bases, with 18 bases remaining between them. The CDR3 reads CASSLDRYVGYEQYF. The CDR3 nucleotides read TGTGCCAGCAGCCTCGACAGGTATGTCGGGTACGAGCAGTACTTC.

The chain carries TRBV6-2 or TRBV6-3 and TRBJ2-1, with TRBD1 matching 7 bases. Losses at the gene ends were 4 bases for V and 0 bases for J; bases not matched to a gene: 3. CDR1 and CDR2 (germline): MNHEY, SVGEGT. The CDR3 spans 15 residues. In DNA form, the CDR3 reads TGTGCCAGCAGTTCATACAGGGGCTCCTACAATGAGCAGTTCTTC. Protein product: CASSSYRGSYNEQFF.

CDR3 region: CASGSPGLAGGGELFF. The CDR3 nucleotides are TGTGCTAGTGGTTCCCCTGGACTAGCCGGGGGCGGGGAGCTGTTTTTT. The chain uses TRBV12-5 and TRBJ2-2; 8 nucleotides line up with TRBD2. Trimming at V came to 4 bases and at J to 7 bases, leaving 11 bases not matched to a gene. The length of the CDR3 is 16 residues. CDR1 and CDR2 from the germline V gene are LGHNT and FRNRAP.

The gene calls are TRBV3-1 and TRBJ1-4; D unresolved. In germline, CDR1 is LGHDT, CDR2 YNNKEL (reference sequence). Trimming removed 0 bases at V and 0 bases at J, with 8 bases between. CDR3 length: 16 amino acids. CDR3 DNA sequence: TGTGCCAGCAGCCAAGATCGGATTTCAACTAATGAAAAACTGTTTTTT. Residues: CASSQDRISTNEKLFF.

V gene TRBV29-1 combines with J gene TRBJ2-7; 7 bases are a match to TRBD1. Per the germline V gene, CDR1 is SQVTM and CDR2 is ANQGSEA. The CDR3 has 13 amino acids. Trimming took 0 bases from V and 5 from J; bases not matched to a gene: 4. CDR3 protein: CSVEDRQGDEQYF. CDR3 nucleotides: TGCAGCGTTGAAGATCGCCAGGGGGACGAGCAGTACTTC.

The chain links TRBV7-9 to TRBJ2-7, with D uncertain. Per the germline V gene, CDR1 is SEHNR and CDR2 is FQNEAQ (reference sequence). V dropped 1 base and J dropped 4 bases, with 8 bases sitting between them. The CDR3 is 13 residues long. CDR3 nucleotides: TGTGCCAGCAGCTTAGGGTCCGGGTACGAGCAGTACTTC. It is translated as CASSLGSGYEQYF. Based on the CDR3 plus reference TRBV7-9 and TRBJ2-7, the full variable domain is DTGVSQNPRHKITKRGQNVTFRCDPISEHNRLYWYRQTLGQGPEFLTYFQNEAQLEKSRLLSDRFSAERPKGSFSTLEIQRTEQGDSAMYLCASSLGSGYEQYFGPGTRLTVT.

The V and J genes are TRBV21-1 and TRBJ2-2; the tabulated D call, TRBD2, remains unverified against the DNA. TRBV21-1 is termed a pseudogene. The CDR3 runs 19 residues. The chain's CDR3 is CASSKFPSGGRQNTGELFF. The DNA of the CDR3 is TGTGCCAGCAGCAAATTCCCTAGCGGGGGACGTCAGAACACCGGGGAGCTGTTTTTT.

The chain recombines TRBV29-1 with TRBJ1-5; perhaps TRBD1 as D (5 bases). Per germline, CDR1 SQVTM and CDR2 ANQGSEA. There are 16 residues in the CDR3. Trimming took 7 bases from V and 7 from J, leaving 26 bases between them. The CDR3 region has the DNA TGCAGCGCCAGAATCTCGGGTCGTGGGGCTCGCCAGCCCCAGCATTTT. Its translation is CSARISGRGARQPQHF.

CDR3 DNA sequence: TGCGCCAGCAGCCAAGAGGGGGACAGGGGGTACGAGCAGTACTTC. This translates into CASSQEGDRGYEQYF. The chain uses TRBV5-1 and TRBJ2-7, with TRBD1 matching 11 bases. The CDR3 runs 15 residues. V gave up 4 bases and J gave up 4 bases; unmatched junction bases: 7. Germline CDR1 is SGHRS and CDR2 is YFSETQ. Using reference TRBV5-1 and TRBJ2-7 for the parts outside the CDR3, the full variable domain is KAGVTQTPRYLIKTRGQQVTLSCSPISGHRSVSWYQQTPGQGLQFLFEYFSETQRNKGNFPGRFSGRQFSNSRSEMNVSTLELGDSALYLCASSQEGDRGYEQYFGPGTRLTVT.

This clonotype was seen once. V is TRBV28 and J is TRBJ1-1; D perhaps matches TRBD1 (5 bases). Germline V gives CDR1 MDHEN, CDR2 SYDVKM. The V gene lost 6 bases and the J gene lost 5 bases, with 10 bases spanning the gap. CDR3 length: 12 amino acids. The CDR3 region is CASRRGGTEAFF. The CDR3 DNA reads TGTGCCAGCAGGAGGGGAGGGACTGAAGCTTTCTTT.

The V call is TRBV2, the J call TRBJ1-2; TRBD1 is a possible D gene (5 bases). The CDR3 covers 14 residues. Germline CDR1 and CDR2: SNHLY and FYNNEI. V lost 1 base and J lost 3, with 9 bases in between. CDR3 bases: TGTGCCAGCAGTGAAGAGGGGCACTACTATGGCTACACCTTC. Amino acids: CASSEEGHYYGYTF.

The rearrangement links TRBV20-1 to TRBJ2-7; 7 bases line up with TRBD1. V lost 6 bases, J lost 3 bases, and 14 bases stayed unmatched. The CDR3 spans 15 residues. CDR1 and CDR2 from the germline V gene are DFQATT and SNEGSKA (reference sequence). The CDR3 DNA reads as TGCAGTGCGAGCAGCGACAGGGCAGAAGACTACGAGCAGTACTTC. Translation: CSASSDRAEDYEQYF.

The chain links TRBV29-1 to TRBJ1-5; D not certain. The CDR3 extends over 13 amino acids. Trimming shortened V by 4 bases and J by 0 bases, and 7 bases separated the two germline ends. The germline V gene encodes CDR1 SQVTM and CDR2 ANQGSEA. In nucleotides, the CDR3 is TGCAGCGTTGTTCTAGGTAGCAATCAGCCCCAGCATTTT. Translated: CSVVLGSNQPQHF.

V and J are TRBV5-1 and TRBJ1-2, with 12 bases lining up with TRBD1. The V segment lost 2 bases and the J segment 8 bases; nucleotides outside the gene matches: 7. Germline V gives CDR1 SGHRS, CDR2 YFSETQ. CDR3 length equals 15 residues. CDR3 sequence reads: CASSLMGQGARGYTF. Here the CDR3 DNA reads TGCGCCAGCAGCTTAATGGGACAGGGGGCGCGGGGCTACACCTTC. The full variable domain, its missing parts supplied by reference TRBV5-1 and TRBJ1-2, is KAGVTQTPRYLIKTRGQQVTLSCSPISGHRSVSWYQQTPGQGLQFLFEYFSETQRNKGNFPGRFSGRQFSNSRSEMNVSTLELGDSALYLCASSLMGQGARGYTFGSGTRLTVV.

The chain couples TRBV30 to TRBJ1-6; 7 nucleotides match TRBD1. The germline CDR1 and CDR2 sequences are GTSNPN and SVGIG (reference sequence). With V trimmed by 0 bases and J by 3 bases, 8 bases remained unmatched. This CDR3 has 17 amino acids. The CDR3 DNA reads TGTGCCTGGAGTGTACGGGACAGCAAATACTATAATTCACCCCTCCACTTT. The encoded protein is CAWSVRDSKYYNSPLHF.

The count of this clonotype is one. The chain links TRBV27 to TRBJ1-1; 7 bases line up with TRBD1. The trim removed 6 bases at V and 5 bases at J, leaving 6 bases unmatched. CDR1 MNHEY and CDR2 SMNVEV come from the germline V gene (reference sequence). CDR3 length: 13 amino acids. The DNA of the CDR3 is TGTGCCAGCAGCCACACAGGGGCTACTGAAGCTTTCTTT. It encodes CASSHTGATEAFF.

The V gene is TRBV12-3 or TRBV12-4, the J gene TRBJ2-1; TRBD2 aligns across 11 bases. J gave up 3 bases and V 6 bases, and 10 bases lay outside the gene matches. This CDR3 has 17 amino acids. CDR3 nucleotides: TGTGCCAGCAGCCTCGTACTAGCGGGGGACTTCTACAATGAGCAGTTCTTC. Its translation is CASSLVLAGDFYNEQFF.